This passage covers 8 T cell receptor beta chains from one sample sequenced in a study of T cells after yellow fever vaccination. TCRdb re-derived calls from the 5' RACE reads in MiXCR, one entry per CDR3 protein. The sample yields about 300,000 distinct CDR3 sequences, around 6.8% seen once. Sequencing used PBMCs, obtained 45 days after the first yellow fever vaccination. These TCRs come from a man younger than 35 who received the YFV17D yellow fever vaccine.

The chain couples TRBV11-2 to TRBJ2-1; D is perhaps TRBD1 (6 bases). Trimming took 2 bases from V and 3 from J, leaving 11 bases between them. Germline CDR1 and CDR2: SGHAT and FQNNGV. CDR3 length: 15 residues. For the CDR3, the DNA is TGTGCCAGCAGCTTATCACAGGGCGTCTACAATGAGCAGTTCTTC. As protein: CASSLSQGVYNEQFF.

This clonotype was seen repeatedly, ten times or more. This rearrangement joins TRBV4-1 to TRBJ1-2, with D perhaps matching TRBD1 (5 bases). Trimming cost V 3 bases and J 7 bases, with 24 bases left between them. The CDR3 length is 17 residues. From germline, CDR1 is MGHRA and CDR2 YSYEKL. Here the CDR3 DNA reads TGCGCCAGCAGCCACCCCGGGCGGCCGGGACTGAGATCTGGCTACACCTTC. This translates into CASSHPGRPGLRSGYTF.

Ten or more counts support this clonotype. V and J are TRBV7-2 and TRBJ2-7; 7 bases align to TRBD2. The germline gives CDR1 SGHTA, CDR2 FQGNSA. CDR3 length: 13 residues. The J segment lost 6 bases and the V segment lost 2 bases, leaving 4 bases of the junction unmatched. The CDR3 coding sequence is TGTGCCAGCAGCTTAACGGGACTACTCGAGCAGTACTTC. Encoded protein: CASSLTGLLEQYF.

This clonotype occurred a few times. The chain links TRBV7-3 to TRBJ2-5; D gene unclear. The CDR3 is 15 residues long. Deletions cut 2 bases from V and 4 bases from J, with 14 bases between. Germline values: CDR1 SGHTA, CDR2 FQGTGA. CDR3 sequence (DNA): TGTGCCAGCAGCTTACTGGTGTGGGGTCCAGAGACCCAGTACTTC. As protein: CASSLLVWGPETQYF.

The chain recombines TRBV20-1 with TRBJ2-4; D is perhaps TRBD1 or TRBD2 (5 bases each). V was pared by 0 bases and J by 1 base, with 13 bases between. This CDR3 is built from 16 residues. Germline V gives CDR1 DFQATT, CDR2 SNEGSKA (reference sequence). CDR3 residues: CSARDWDLRAKNIQYF. CDR3 DNA: TGCAGTGCTAGAGATTGGGACCTTCGGGCCAAAAACATTCAGTACTTC.

This clonotype was seen repeatedly, ten times or more. The chain combines TRBV20-1 with TRBJ1-2; D gene unclear. The CDR3 extends over 11 amino acids. V lost 5 bases and J 4 bases, leaving 8 bases between the germline ends. Germline loops: CDR1 DFQATT, CDR2 SNEGSKA (reference sequence). The CDR3 protein is CSASLVYGYTF. As DNA, the CDR3 is TGCAGTGCTTCGCTCGTCTATGGCTACACCTTC.

This chain links TRBV12-3 or TRBV12-4 with TRBJ1-2; D call uncertain. Trimming removed 4 bases from V and 4 bases from J, with 10 bases in between. This CDR3 is built from 13 residues. CDR3 sequence reads: CASSYGEAYGYTF. In DNA form, the CDR3 reads TGTGCCAGCAGTTACGGGGAGGCCTATGGCTACACCTTC.

The chain combines TRBV18 with TRBJ1-4, with D tentatively TRBD1 (6 bases). CDR3 length: 19 amino acids. From germline, CDR1 is KGHSH and CDR2 LQKENI. Trimming left V 4 bases short and J 0 bases short, with 21 bases between. The CDR3 DNA sequence: TGTGCCAGCTCACAAAACGGCGGAACAGGGACCACAACTAATGAAAAACTGTTTTTT. It yields the protein CASSQNGGTGTTTNEKLFF.